These T cell receptor beta chains were read from a single sample in a study of T cell responses to AZD1222 COVID-19 vaccine. Method: immunoSEQ multiplex PCR; TCRdb's copy keeps in-frame clones and lacks some. The table has some 200,000 clones, approximately 93% seen once. The input for sequencing was peripheral blood, taken 28 days after the second AZD1222 dose. The receptors come from an adult who received the AZD1222 COVID-19 vaccine. The CDR3 runs from the conserved cysteine through the conserved F or W. Each record gives: J gene, clone size, D gene, V gene, CDR3 protein, CDR3 DNA. The D gene is left open where the match is weak. Rows give clone size only sometimes, using once, few, many, or a class for an expanded clone.

j_gene: TRBJ1-1; abundance: NA; d_gene: NA; v_gene: TRBV30; CDR3aa: CAWSITFRVGTEAFF; CDR3nt: TGTGCCTGGAGTATAACATTTCGAGTCGGCACTGAAGCTTTCTTT
j_gene: TRBJ1-5; abundance: NA; d_gene: NA; v_gene: TRBV30; CDR3aa: CAWSVSPINQPQHF; CDR3nt: TGTGCCTGGAGTGTAAGTCCAATTAATCAGCCCCAGCATTTT
j_gene: TRBJ2-7; abundance: many; d_gene: NA; v_gene: TRBV6-2/TRBV6-3; CDR3aa: CASSYLRGFYEQYF; CDR3nt: TGTGCCAGCAGTTACCTCCGGGGCTTCTACGAGCAGTACTTC
j_gene: TRBJ2-7; abundance: NA; d_gene: TRBD1; v_gene: TRBV29-1; CDR3aa: CSVVGGQGSYEQYF; CDR3nt: TGCAGCGTTGTCGGAGGACAGGGATCGTACGAGCAGTACTTC
j_gene: TRBJ1-4; abundance: NA; d_gene: NA; v_gene: TRBV19; CDR3aa: CASSPGGWNEKLFF; CDR3nt: TGTGCCAGTAGTCCCGGGGGGTGGAATGAAAAACTGTTTTTT
j_gene: TRBJ2-1; abundance: NA; d_gene: TRBD2; v_gene: TRBV27; CDR3aa: CASSSPYRMTSGGNNEQFF; CDR3nt: TGTGCCAGCAGCTCCCCTTATCGAATGACTAGCGGGGGGAACAATGAGCAGTTCTTC
j_gene: TRBJ2-7; abundance: NA; d_gene: NA; v_gene: TRBV3-1/TRBV3-2; CDR3aa: CASSQEPSEQYF; CDR3nt: TGTGCCAGCAGCCAAGAACCTTCCGAGCAGTACTTC
j_gene: TRBJ1-5; abundance: NA; d_gene: TRBD1; v_gene: TRBV5-8; CDR3aa: CASSAGQGGNQPQHF; CDR3nt: TGTGCCAGCAGCGCCGGACAGGGGGGCAATCAGCCCCAGCATTTT
j_gene: TRBJ1-2; abundance: once; d_gene: NA; v_gene: TRBV11-1; CDR3aa: CASSSTTGGRGYTF; CDR3nt: TGTGCCAGCAGCTCTACCACTGGCGGGAGAGGCTACACCTTC
j_gene: TRBJ2-3; abundance: NA; d_gene: NA; v_gene: TRBV6-5; CDR3aa: CACGGITDTQYF; CDR3nt: TGTGCCTGCGGCGGGATCACAGATACGCAGTATTTT
j_gene: TRBJ1-5; abundance: NA; d_gene: TRBD1; v_gene: TRBV5-1; CDR3aa: CASSLGDRESQPQHF; CDR3nt: TGCGCCAGCAGCTTGGGCGACAGGGAGAGTCAGCCCCAGCATTTT
j_gene: TRBJ1-6; abundance: NA; d_gene: NA; v_gene: TRBV27; CDR3aa: CASSLGRVGNSPLHF; CDR3nt: TGTGCCAGCAGTTTAGGCCGGGTGGGAAATTCACCCCTCCACTTT
j_gene: TRBJ2-7; abundance: NA; d_gene: NA; v_gene: TRBV3-1/TRBV3-2; CDR3aa: CASSPEGGRAHYEQYF; CDR3nt: TGTGCCAGCAGCCCCGAGGGGGGCAGGGCACACTACGAGCAGTACTTC
j_gene: TRBJ1-5; abundance: NA; d_gene: NA; v_gene: TRBV19; CDR3aa: CASSTENNQPQHF; CDR3nt: TGTGCCAGTTCAACAGAAAACAATCAGCCCCAGCATTTT
j_gene: TRBJ1-1; abundance: NA; d_gene: NA; v_gene: TRBV6-1; CDR3aa: CASSEGLTEAFF; CDR3nt: TGTGCCAGCAGTGAAGGCTTAACTGAAGCTTTCTTT
j_gene: TRBJ2-5; abundance: NA; d_gene: NA; v_gene: TRBV29-1; CDR3aa: CSVVGETQYF; CDR3nt: TGCAGCGTTGTTGGCGAGACCCAGTACTTC
j_gene: TRBJ2-7; abundance: NA; d_gene: TRBD2; v_gene: TRBV11-2; CDR3aa: CASSLGLAGAYEQYF; CDR3nt: TGTGCCAGCAGCTTAGGACTAGCGGGAGCCTACGAGCAGTACTTC
j_gene: TRBJ1-4; abundance: NA; d_gene: TRBD1; v_gene: TRBV27; CDR3aa: CASSLGGLGEKLFF; CDR3nt: TGTGCCAGCAGCCTAGGGGGCCTCGGTGAAAAACTGTTTTTT
j_gene: TRBJ2-2; abundance: NA; d_gene: NA; v_gene: TRBV9; CDR3aa: CASSPWRAVTGELFF; CDR3nt: TGTGCCAGCAGCCCTTGGCGGGCCGTCACCGGGGAGCTGTTTTTT
j_gene: TRBJ2-2; abundance: NA; d_gene: NA; v_gene: TRBV27; CDR3aa: CASSPRARTGELFF; CDR3nt: TGTGCCAGCAGTCCCCGGGCCCGTACCGGGGAGCTGTTTTTT
j_gene: TRBJ1-5; abundance: NA; d_gene: NA; v_gene: TRBV28; CDR3aa: CASSQDSVNSNQPQHF; CDR3nt: TGTGCCAGCAGCCAGGACAGTGTAAATAGCAATCAGCCCCAGCATTTT
j_gene: TRBJ2-7; abundance: once; d_gene: NA; v_gene: TRBV7-9; CDR3aa: CASSLNGFYEQYF; CDR3nt: TGTGCCAGCAGCTTAAACGGATTCTACGAGCAGTACTTC
j_gene: TRBJ2-1; abundance: NA; d_gene: NA; v_gene: TRBV2; CDR3aa: CASSEPDEQFF; CDR3nt: TGTGCCAGCAGTGAACCAGATGAGCAGTTCTTC
j_gene: TRBJ2-5; abundance: NA; d_gene: TRBD2; v_gene: TRBV5-1; CDR3aa: CASSPGNSGGETQYF; CDR3nt: TGCGCCAGCAGCCCAGGGAACAGCGGGGGAGAGACCCAGTACTTC
j_gene: TRBJ2-7; abundance: NA; d_gene: TRBD2; v_gene: TRBV19; CDR3aa: CASSIRPSGIYEQYF; CDR3nt: TGTGCCAGTAGTATAAGGCCTAGCGGAATCTACGAGCAGTACTTC
j_gene: TRBJ1-1; abundance: NA; d_gene: NA; v_gene: TRBV6-5; CDR3aa: CASMRNTEAFF; CDR3nt: TGTGCCTCAATGCGGAACACTGAAGCTTTCTTT
j_gene: TRBJ2-7; abundance: NA; d_gene: TRBD2; v_gene: TRBV2; CDR3aa: CASRAGLAGDEQYF; CDR3nt: TGTGCCAGCAGAGCGGGACTAGCGGGAGACGAGCAGTACTTC
j_gene: TRBJ2-1; abundance: NA; d_gene: NA; v_gene: TRBV28; CDR3aa: CASSLGGSRNEQFF; CDR3nt: TGTGCCAGCAGTTTAGGGGGGTCTAGGAATGAGCAGTTCTTC
j_gene: TRBJ1-6; abundance: NA; d_gene: NA; v_gene: TRBV6-5; CDR3aa: CASSYSTDSPLHF; CDR3nt: TGTGCCAGCAGTTACTCGACGGATTCACCCCTCCACTTT
j_gene: TRBJ1-2; abundance: NA; d_gene: NA; v_gene: TRBV27; CDR3aa: CASSLMGLGGYTF; CDR3nt: TGTGCCAGCAGTTTAATGGGACTAGGTGGCTACACCTTC
j_gene: TRBJ2-5; abundance: NA; d_gene: TRBD2; v_gene: TRBV7-6; CDR3aa: CASSLGSRTSGQETQYF; CDR3nt: TGTGCCAGCAGCTTAGGAAGTAGGACTAGCGGACAAGAGACCCAGTACTTC
j_gene: TRBJ2-3; abundance: NA; d_gene: TRBD2; v_gene: TRBV4-3; CDR3aa: CASSQGQGLSTDTQYF; CDR3nt: TGCGCCAGCAGCCAAGGCCAGGGACTAAGCACAGATACGCAGTATTTT
j_gene: TRBJ1-1; abundance: NA; d_gene: TRBD1; v_gene: TRBV19; CDR3aa: CASIGTGTRTEAFF; CDR3nt: TGTGCCAGTATAGGGACAGGGACACGTACTGAAGCTTTCTTT
j_gene: TRBJ2-6; abundance: NA; d_gene: NA; v_gene: TRBV18; CDR3aa: CASSAGVPGANVLTF; CDR3nt: TGTGCCAGCTCAGCAGGGGTCCCTGGGGCCAACGTCCTGACTTTC
j_gene: TRBJ1-2; abundance: few; d_gene: TRBD1; v_gene: TRBV6-2/TRBV6-3; CDR3aa: CASSGTVRGYTF; CDR3nt: TGTGCCAGCAGTGGGACAGTCCGAGGCTACACCTTC
j_gene: TRBJ2-2; abundance: once; d_gene: TRBD2; v_gene: TRBV5-1; CDR3aa: CASSSPAGGNTGELFF; CDR3nt: TGCGCCAGCAGCTCACCGGCGGGAGGCAACACCGGGGAGCTGTTTTTT
j_gene: TRBJ1-3; abundance: few; d_gene: TRBD1; v_gene: TRBV15; CDR3aa: CATSVRTGAGNTIYF; CDR3nt: TGTGCCACCAGCGTCCGGACAGGGGCGGGAAACACCATATATTTT
j_gene: TRBJ2-7; abundance: NA; d_gene: TRBD1; v_gene: TRBV28; CDR3aa: CASSNRDRSYEQYF; CDR3nt: TGTGCCAGCAGTAATCGGGACAGGAGCTACGAGCAGTACTTC
j_gene: TRBJ1-4; abundance: NA; d_gene: NA; v_gene: TRBV4-1; CDR3aa: CASSQGGGTTNEKLFF; CDR3nt: TGCGCCAGCAGCCAAGGGGGCGGAACAACTAATGAAAAACTGTTTTTT
j_gene: TRBJ2-1; abundance: NA; d_gene: NA; v_gene: TRBV27; CDR3aa: CASRRDSYNEQFF; CDR3nt: TGTGCCAGCAGGCGGGACTCCTACAATGAGCAGTTCTTC
j_gene: TRBJ2-1; abundance: NA; d_gene: NA; v_gene: TRBV4-1; CDR3aa: CASSQGDGVEQFF; CDR3nt: TGCGCCAGCAGCCAAGGGGACGGCGTTGAGCAGTTCTTC
j_gene: TRBJ2-3; abundance: once; d_gene: NA; v_gene: TRBV4-1; CDR3aa: CASSQDSLYTDTQYF; CDR3nt: TGCGCCAGCAGCCAAGATTCACTGTACACAGATACGCAGTATTTT
j_gene: TRBJ2-2; abundance: once; d_gene: NA; v_gene: TRBV3-1/TRBV3-2; CDR3aa: CASKQGSVSTGELFF; CDR3nt: TGTGCCAGCAAACAGGGCTCAGTATCCACCGGGGAGCTGTTTTTT
j_gene: TRBJ1-2; abundance: NA; d_gene: TRBD1; v_gene: TRBV7-9; CDR3aa: CASTLGTGYGYTF; CDR3nt: TGTGCCAGCACCCTGGGGACAGGGTATGGCTACACCTTC
j_gene: TRBJ2-7; abundance: NA; d_gene: NA; v_gene: TRBV7-2; CDR3aa: CASSLGDGPYEQYF; CDR3nt: TGTGCCAGCAGCTTAGGGGACGGACCCTACGAGCAGTACTTC